A single sample is the source of the 3 T cell receptor beta chains below, sequenced in a study of OX40 agonist ivuxolimab in advanced cancers. Some clones are missing from TCRdb's copy, which holds only in-frame ones; the method was immunoSEQ multiplex PCR. The profile covers 19,000 or so clones, with more than 75% appearing a single time and 25% taken by the ten largest. This specimen consisted of CD4+ or CD8+ T cells sorted from blood, obtained in a trial of the OX40 agonist ivuxolimab. The receptors were gathered from an adult with an advanced solid tumor such as melanoma, head and neck, liver or kidney cancer.

The chain is built from TRBV27 and TRBJ2-7; TRBD2 is a possible D gene (5 bases). This CDR3 spans 13 amino acids. Germline CDR1 is MNHEY and CDR2 is SMNVEV (reference sequence). Trimming stripped 3 bases from V and 2 bases from J, with 8 bases between. This CDR3 is CASSLRRPYEQYF. CDR3 bases: TGTGCCAGCAGTTTGAGGAGGCCCTACGAGCAGTACTTC.

The genes are TRBV7-8 and TRBJ2-7; 7 bases are a match to TRBD1. The CDR3 has 13 residues. V was clipped by 4 bases and J by 1 base; unmatched bases: 1. The germline CDR1 and CDR2 sequences are SGHVS and FQNEAQ. CDR3: CASSSGQSYEQYF. Written as DNA, the CDR3 is TGTGCCAGCAGCTCGGGACAGTCCTACGAGCAGTACTTC.

V and J are TRBV6-1 and TRBJ2-3, with 10 bases matching TRBD2. Germline assignment: CDR1 MNHNS and CDR2 SASEGT. With 7 bases clipped from V and 6 bases from J, the junction kept 10 bases outside the gene matches. The CDR3 is 15 amino acids. CDR3 coding DNA: TGTGCCAGCATTACGGTAGCGGGGGGCCAGGATACGCAGTATTTT. This gives the protein CASITVAGGQDTQYF.